This T cell receptor (beta chain) is from a study of cytomegalovirus exposure and HLA in healthy donors. Study observations and caveats: One later analysis reportedly identified an Asian-associated ancestry cluster that showed fewer N-insertions than the roughly 670-donor mean.

Germline CDR1 and CDR2: SGHNT and YYREEE (reference sequence). CDR3 size: 15 residues. V trimming: 4 bases; J trimming: 5 bases; junction bases outside the gene matches: 5. The PCR contained 60 Vbeta and 13 Jbeta primers. Method: immunoSEQ multiplex PCR; TCRdb's copy keeps in-frame clones and lacks some. The sample yields about 180,000 clones, 84% seen once. This clone has a handful of counts. Its cognate antigen is unknown. The sequence derives from a girl aged 5 to 17 in good health and CMV-seropositive. The sample was PBMCs. The chain uses TRBV5-4 and TRBJ2-2; 10 bases are shared with TRBD1. Written as DNA, the CDR3 is TGTGCCAGCAGCCCGACAGGGGGCAGGACCGGGGAGCTGTTTTTT. Translating gives CASSPTGGRTGELFF.